The clone carrying this T cell receptor (beta chain) was counted between two and nine times. As yet, its antigen is unknown. This record belongs to a study of T cells in Graves' hyperthyroidism and ophthalmopathy. General observations from the study: The model identified upcoming ophthalmopathy a median 6.5 months ahead of onset.

Template material for amplifying TCR beta CDR3 regions consisted of RNA transcripts. A first-round RT-PCR of the TCR CDR3 used the HTBI primer set. One entry per CDR3 protein, called by TCRdb with MiXCR from the multiplex PCR reads. The table has approximately 350,000 distinct CDR3 sequences, roughly 15% seen once. Germline V lookup: CDR1 LGHNA, CDR2 YNFKEQ. V dropped 3 bases and J dropped 3 bases, with 8 bases sitting between them. The CDR3 sequence is 14 residues long. The TCR originated in a woman aged 55 to 70 with Graves' ophthalmopathy. Specimen: blood. This rearrangement joins TRBV4-2 to TRBJ2-2; D gene unclear. The CDR3 DNA sequence: TGTGCCAGCAGCCAGGACCCCGACACCGGGGAGCTGTTTTTT. Its protein is CASSQDPDTGELFF.